Described below is a single T cell receptor beta chain sequence and its context. 60 Vbeta and 13 Jbeta primers were used in PCR. TCRdb's copy holds only in-frame clones and misses some; the assay was immunoSEQ multiplex PCR. The data show 140,000 or so clones, around 85% seen once. This sample is drawn from a study of cytomegalovirus exposure and HLA in healthy donors. The specimen sequenced was PBMCs. This sequence originates from a female donor in good health and CMV-seronegative.

The CDR3 spells CASSTNPGLAGGEQYF. CDR3 coding DNA: TGCGCCAGCAGCACCAATCCGGGACTAGCGGGAGGAGAGCAGTACTTC. The V call is TRBV5-1, the J call TRBJ2-7, with 15 bases that match TRBD2. The CDR3 runs to 16 residues. The trim removed 4 bases at V and 7 bases at J, leaving 9 bases unmatched. Germline V gives CDR1 SGHRS, CDR2 YFSETQ.